This T cell receptor beta chain was sequenced in a study of radiation and T cells in renal cell carcinoma (dated by TCRdb to between 2020 and 2021). Context from the whole study: Samples were obtained from a clinical trial, in which 15 Gy stereotactic body radiation therapy was delivered to primary renal cell carcinomas and nephrectomy was performed 4 weeks later. A total of around 53 samples underwent TCR beta sequencing, made up of approximately 26 tumors and some 27 peripheral blood samples. In the 55 or so samples combined, some 4,000,000 unique CDR3 nucleotide sequences were found, encoding 2.5 million to 3 million unique CDR3 amino acid sequences. Results and caveats for the whole study, not just this receptor: In blood, the top tumor clonotypes increased from baseline to 2 weeks after radiation and then shrank by 4 weeks, which suggests a temporary expansion of tumor-resident clones. Dynamics of the blood repertoire were not tracked past 4 weeks after treatment. With a single-armed trial design, the study had no way to address how radiation dose or scheduling affects the TCR repertoire. Because pretreatment tumor biopsies were not available, the baseline intratumoral presence of clonotypes could not be determined.

For this clone: Which antigen it targets is not known. No per-base quality is available; no much larger clone lies one base away.

Including cysteine and phenylalanine, the CDR3 has 15 amino acids. The CDR3 DNA has 45 bases and is translated from base 1. As encoded in the germline V gene (reference sequence), CDR1 is SGHAT while CDR2 is FQDESV. Trimming costs V 1 base and J 3 bases, and their ends lie 12 bases apart. TCR beta libraries were generated from genomic DNA with the immunoSEQ kit, following the manufacturer's recommendations. To prepare libraries, a first multiplex PCR with proprietary primers was run, followed by a second PCR that added unique barcodes, and a bead cleanup was done after each round. Each sample batch included a kit-provided positive control reaction and a negative control reaction. The final libraries underwent checking on an Agilent 4200 TapeStation D1000 ScreenTape, volumetric pooling, and quantification by qPCR. An Illumina NextSeq500 fitted with a MidOutput 150-cycle cartridge performed the sequencing, running 156 Read1 cycles and 15 Index1 cycles with the kit's custom primers. The pooled library was loaded at 0.75 to 1 pM, and approximately 19% PhiX control was spiked in. Processing in the source paper ran as follows. Vendor-processed data were analyzed in R, and a clonotype was defined as all T cells sharing the same CDR3 nucleotide sequence. For clone abundance analyses, frequencies were normalized to the 10,000 most abundant clones per sample. Public T cell clones, which averaged fewer than five per sample, were removed prior to analysis. Tumor-enriched and baseline blood-enriched clonotypes were defined by at least a 32-fold difference in abundance between compartments. Clonotypes expanded or contracted between blood time points were identified with a beta-binomial differential abundance model. Similarity between tumor and blood repertoires was quantified using the Baroni-Urbani and Buser coefficient, and groups were compared with two-tailed Wilcoxon tests in R. Held by TCRdb, this immuneACCESS table contains in-frame sequences only and omits some clones. Under half of the omission traces to an unresolved V gene where checked; the cause of the rest is unknown. V and J calls and clone size follow that table, whereas D and trimming were derived from the DNA. For this sample the table gives some 130,000 clones, of which 88% were detected only once. About 5.6% of the sample is held by the ten biggest clonotypes.

What this sample's time point label stands for: blood 2 weeks post-SBRT. In light of the paper, this sample's treatment or condition label describes: 15 Gy SBRT to primary tumor, nephrectomy 4 weeks later. To follow tumor-enriched clonotypes, peripheral blood was collected serially from radiation-treated patients at baseline and again at 2 weeks and 4 weeks after SBRT. Every patient's renal cell carcinoma showed clear cell pathology. The QIAamp DNA Blood Mini Kit (Qiagen) was used to prepare genomic DNA for TCR sequencing. The analyses included only samples that passed all quality control checks. This chain joins TRBV11-1 to TRBJ1-1; TRBD1 is a possible D gene, resting on 6 matching bases. This sequence originates from a woman aged 70-85 years with renal cell carcinoma. The sequencing used blood, collected from a patient whose treatment included radiotherapy and nephrectomy. DNA sequence: TGTGCCAGCAGCTTAGGGCGGGGGGCGGACACTGAAGCTTTCTTT. Its protein product is CASSLGRGADTEAFF. The variable domain in full, with residues beyond the CDR3 obtained from the reference TRBV11-1 and TRBJ1-1 genes, is EAEVAQSPRYKITEKSQAVAFWCDPISGHATLYWYRQILGQGPELLVQFQDESVVDDSQLPKDRFSAERLKGVDSTLKIQPAELGDSAMYLCASSLGRGADTEAFFGQGTRLTVV.